Presented here are 24 T cell receptor beta chains from one specimen sequenced in a study of CD8+ T cells in alopecia areata (dated by TCRdb to 2016 to 2019). The time point label here, explained by the study, means: baseline before oral tofacitinib. Library preparation employed the immunoSEQ multiplex PCR assay. For TCR sequencing, RNA was extracted from every sample and reverse transcribed into cDNA to serve as template. TCRdb carries this immuneACCESS record with in-frame sequences only. Its versions omit some clonotypes, under half of them owing to an unresolved V gene in the studies checked, with the rest unexplained. The sample records 130,000 to 150,000 clones, over 70% of which are singletons. The top ten constitute over 12% of the sample. The sequences come from CD8+ T cells sorted from blood, collected at week 0. The source of these receptors is a human donor with alopecia areata.

The chain has TRBV7-6 and TRBJ2-7, with TRBD2 matching over 7 bases. Germline CDR1 and CDR2: SGHVS and FNYEAQ. The CDR3 covers 15 residues. V lost 1 base to trimming and J lost 2 bases; unmatched junction nucleotides: 5. The CDR3 loop is CASSLELASAYEQYF. In nucleotides, the CDR3 is TGTGCCAGCAGCTTAGAACTAGCGTCTGCCTACGAGCAGTACTTC.

This clone has only one observation. This chain connects TRBV7-2 to TRBJ2-7; D is perhaps TRBD1 or TRBD2 (5 bases each). With 0 bases removed from V and 5 bases from J, the gap between germline ends came to 17 bases. This CDR3 comprises 16 residues. The germline gives CDR1 SGHTA, CDR2 FQGNSA. CDR3 loop: CASSLALGQMGDEQYF. The CDR3 nucleotides are TGTGCCAGCAGCTTAGCGCTCGGGCAAATGGGGGACGAGCAGTACTTC. Filled out from reference TRBV7-2 and TRBJ2-7, the complete variable domain reads GAGVSQSPSNKVTEKGKDVELRCDPISGHTALYWYRQSLGQGLEFLIYFQGNSAPDKSGLPSDRFSAERTGGSVSTLTIQRTQQEDSAVYLCASSLALGQMGDEQYFGPGTRLTVT.

The V and J genes are TRBV4-1 and TRBJ2-2; D is uncertain. V was trimmed by 0 bases and J by 0 bases, leaving 17 bases between them. CDR1 is MGHRA, CDR2 YSYEKL, per germline. The CDR3 sequence is 19 residues long. Here the CDR3 reads CASSQEGHPPGPNTGELFF. In DNA form, the CDR3 reads TGCGCCAGCAGCCAAGAGGGCCACCCCCCTGGACCGAACACCGGGGAGCTGTTTTTT.

This chain connects TRBV19 to TRBJ1-1; the D is unclear. V lost 1 base and J lost 4, with 7 bases in between. CDR3 length: 13 amino acids. Per germline, CDR1 LNHDA and CDR2 SQIVND (reference sequence). In DNA form, the CDR3 reads TGTGCCAGTAGTATAGGTCCGGGCACTGAAGCTTTCTTT. It specifies CASSIGPGTEAFF.

V usage is TRBV5-1 and J usage is TRBJ2-7; 7 nucleotides match TRBD2. Germline loops: CDR1 SGHRS, CDR2 YFSETQ. J lost 6 bases, V lost 6 bases, and 6 bases had no gene match. The CDR3 has 12 amino acids. The CDR3 sequence is CASTTGGCEQYF. Here the CDR3 DNA reads TGCGCCAGCACCACCGGGGGGTGCGAGCAGTACTTC.

This clone was found once. The rearrangement links TRBV27 to TRBJ2-5; D might be TRBD1 or TRBD2, each matching 5 bases. Germline values: CDR1 MNHEY, CDR2 SMNVEV (reference sequence). The V end lost 4 bases, the J end lost 4 bases, and 19 bases lay between the germline ends. This CDR3 contains 16 residues. The CDR3 reads CASSSPADSRGETQYF. Here the CDR3 DNA reads TGTGCCAGCAGTTCACCGGCTGACAGCCGGGGAGAGACCCAGTACTTC.

A single count supports this clone. Additional DNA sequences in this sample encode the identical CDR3. This chain links TRBV27 with TRBJ2-1; TRBD2 agrees at 12 bases. Trimming at V came to 2 bases and at J to 10 bases, leaving 6 bases not matched to a gene. There are 15 residues in the CDR3. Germline CDR1 and CDR2: MNHEY and SMNVEV (reference sequence). The CDR3 DNA reads TGTGCCAGCAGTTTACTAGCGGGAGGGCCCGGGGAGCAGTTCTTC. This translates into CASSLLAGGPGEQFF.

With respect to this clone: The same CDR3 can be traced to other DNA sequences in this sample. The chain has TRBV27 and TRBJ2-1; weak D call: TRBD1 (5 bases). CDR1 and CDR2 (germline): MNHEY, SMNVEV (reference sequence). The CDR3 contains 16 residues. V was pared by 5 bases and J by 5 bases, with 19 bases between. CDR3 amino acids: CASSPSVEIRDNEQFF. In DNA form, the CDR3 reads TGTGCCAGCAGTCCGAGCGTGGAGATCAGGGACAATGAGCAGTTCTTC.

The chain carries TRBV6-1 and TRBJ2-1; D is possibly TRBD1 (5 bases). Trimming stripped 2 bases from V and 8 bases from J, with 10 bases between. The CDR3 length is 13 residues. Germline CDR1 is MNHNS and CDR2 is SASEGT. CDR3 loop: CASSENRPHEQFF. The DNA of the CDR3 is TGTGCCAGCAGTGAAAACAGGCCCCATGAGCAGTTCTTC.

The rearrangement links TRBV19 to TRBJ2-1; D is unresolved. The CDR3 extends over 15 amino acids. V was pared by 5 bases and J by 0 bases, with 11 bases between. Germline V gives CDR1 LNHDA, CDR2 SQIVND (reference sequence). The CDR3 DNA sequence: TGTGCCAGTAGTTCAATTGAGAGCTCCTACAATGAGCAGTTCTTC. It yields the protein CASSSIESSYNEQFF.

Comments on this clone: A junction boundary mismatches the germline segment, possibly from a read error. This chain links TRBV29-1 with TRBJ2-1; D may be TRBD1 (6 bases). Germline lookup yields CDR1 SQVTM and CDR2 ANQGSEA. The CDR3 covers 14 residues. The CDR3, as DNA: TGCAGCGTTGAAGATTATAACAGGGCCTTCAGCTGGATCTTC. Protein product: CSVEDYNRAFSWIF.

This clone occurred once. The rearrangement joins TRBV27 to TRBJ2-1; 9 bases align to TRBD1. The CDR3 is made up of 15 amino acids. The germline V gene encodes CDR1 MNHEY and CDR2 SMNVEV (reference sequence). V lost 3 bases to trimming and J lost 4 bases; unmatched junction nucleotides: 4. Here the CDR3 reads CASSFGTGPYNEQFF. In DNA form, the CDR3 reads TGTGCCAGCAGTTTCGGGACAGGGCCTTACAATGAGCAGTTCTTC.

The chain links TRBV27 to TRBJ2-3, with TRBD2 identical over 7 bases. This CDR3 is 17 amino acids long. The V and J ends lost 1 base and 0 bases, in that order; junction bases with no gene match: 7. Per germline, CDR1 MNHEY and CDR2 SMNVEV (reference sequence). CDR3 in amino acids: CASSLWVGGVSTDTQYF. In DNA, the CDR3 is TGTGCCAGCAGTTTATGGGTTGGGGGGGTCAGCACAGATACGCAGTATTTT.

The CDR3 sequence: CASSSPHNNEQFF. The CDR3 nucleotides read TGCGCCAGCAGCTCCCCACACAACAATGAGCAGTTCTTC. V gene TRBV5-1 combines with J gene TRBJ2-1; D is undetermined. The V gene's germline CDR1 is SGHRS and CDR2 YFSETQ. The CDR3 length is 13 residues. Trimming left V 3 bases short and J 5 bases short, with 9 bases between.

The chain employs TRBV9 and TRBJ2-7; no reliable D call. Trimming left V 3 bases short and J 4 bases short, with 2 bases between. Germline V gives CDR1 SGDLS, CDR2 YYNGEE. CDR3 length equals 10 residues. This CDR3 reads CASSGYEQYF. The CDR3 nucleotides are TGTGCCAGCAGCGGATACGAGCAGTACTTC.

The chain is built from TRBV5-6 and TRBJ2-7; TRBD2 matches at 9 bases. The CDR3 sequence is 16 residues long. The V gene end was trimmed by 3 bases and the J gene end by 1 base; junction bases not matched to a gene: 8. The germline V gene encodes CDR1 SGHDT and CDR2 YYEEEE. The CDR3 DNA reads TGTGCCAGCAGCTCCATGACTAGCGGATTATCCTACGAGCAGTACTTC. Translating gives CASSSMTSGLSYEQYF.

This chain uses TRBV7-3 with TRBJ2-7; TRBD1 matches 7 bases. Germline V gene lookup returns CDR1 SGHTA and CDR2 FQGTGA. V lost 0 bases to trimming and J lost 0 bases; unmatched junction nucleotides: 5. This CDR3 is built from 16 residues. The CDR3: CASSLTGRGSSYEQYF. The CDR3 coding sequence is TGTGCCAGCAGCTTAACAGGCAGGGGGAGCTCCTACGAGCAGTACTTC.

The rearrangement links TRBV7-9 to TRBJ2-3, with D maybe TRBD1 (6 bases). This CDR3 is built from 16 residues. Per the germline V gene, CDR1 is SEHNR and CDR2 is FQNEAQ (reference sequence). V was clipped by 5 bases and J by 1 base, with 16 bases between them. The CDR3 loop is CASSPRAGERTDTQYF. Here the CDR3 DNA reads TGTGCCAGCAGCCCCCGCGCAGGGGAACGCACAGATACGCAGTATTTT. Using reference TRBV7-9 and TRBJ2-3 for the parts outside the CDR3, the full variable domain is DTGVSQNPRHKITKRGQNVTFRCDPISEHNRLYWYRQTLGQGPEFLTYFQNEAQLEKSRLLSDRFSAERPKGSFSTLEIQRTEQGDSAMYLCASSPRAGERTDTQYFGPGTRLTVL.

The chain links TRBV7-9 to TRBJ2-1; D is possibly TRBD1 (5 bases). Trimming pared 0 bases from V and 7 bases from J, leaving 10 bases between. The germline gives CDR1 SEHNR, CDR2 FQNEAQ (reference sequence). This CDR3 is built from 14 residues. The CDR3 DNA sequence: TGTGCCAGCAGCTTAGCTGCCCCAGGGAATGAGCAGTTCTTC. Its protein is CASSLAAPGNEQFF.

The V call is TRBV9, the J call TRBJ2-2; D perhaps matches TRBD1 (5 bases). The germline V and J ends were trimmed by 1 base and 4 bases, with 14 bases remaining between them. This CDR3 comprises 16 residues. The germline gives CDR1 SGDLS, CDR2 YYNGEE. The CDR3 loop reads CASSVRGALGTGELFF. The CDR3 bases are TGTGCCAGCAGCGTACGTGGGGCCCTGGGCACCGGGGAGCTGTTTTTT.

V gene TRBV30 combines with J gene TRBJ2-7, with 12 nucleotides matching TRBD2. CDR1 and CDR2 (germline): GTSNPN, SVGIG (reference sequence). After removal of 4 bases from V and 5 bases from J, the junction contained 3 bases not matched to a gene. The CDR3 loop spans 13 amino acids. The CDR3 protein is CAWTWTSGNEQYF. In DNA form, the CDR3 reads TGTGCCTGGACCTGGACTAGCGGGAACGAGCAGTACTTC.

The V call is TRBV30, the J call TRBJ2-3, with 7 bases aligning to TRBD2. Germline lookup yields CDR1 GTSNPN and CDR2 SVGIG (reference sequence). V was clipped by 4 bases and J by 3 bases; unmatched bases: 7. The CDR3 sequence is 14 residues long. This CDR3 reads CAWTPGGWTDTQYF. The CDR3 DNA reads as TGTGCCTGGACCCCGGGGGGTTGGACAGATACGCAGTATTTT. Looking up the rest from reference TRBV30 and TRBJ2-3 gives the full variable domain: SQTIHQWPATLVQPVGSPLSLECTVEGTSNPNLYWYRQAAGRGLQLLFYSVGIGQISSEVPQNLSASRPQDRQFILSSKKLLLSDSGFYLCAWTPGGWTDTQYFGPGTRLTVL.

This CDR3 reads CASSPPTVAYEQYF. CDR3 DNA: TGTGCCAGCAGCCCACCGACTGTAGCCTACGAGCAGTACTTC. J is TRBJ2-7 and V is TRBV7-9; D unclear. The CDR3 consists of 14 residues. Germline CDR1 SEHNR, CDR2 FQNEAQ (reference sequence). V lost 5 bases to trimming and J lost 2 bases, with 13 bases between them. The full variable domain, in which reference TRBV7-9 and TRBJ2-7 provide the parts outside the CDR3, is DTGVSQNPRHKITKRGQNVTFRCDPISEHNRLYWYRQTLGQGPEFLTYFQNEAQLEKSRLLSDRFSAERPKGSFSTLEIQRTEQGDSAMYLCASSPPTVAYEQYFGPGTRLTVT.

This clone was recorded a few times. Here the CDR3 DNA reads TGTGCCAGCAGTTATAGCGCCGGAAGCTCCTACAATGAGCAGTTCTTC. Amino acids: CASSYSAGSSYNEQFF. The chain uses TRBV6-5 and TRBJ2-1; tentative D call: TRBD2 (5 bases). The V gene lost 3 bases and the J gene lost 0 bases, with 12 bases spanning the gap. Germline V CDR1 and CDR2: MNHEY, SVGAGI. This CDR3 has 16 amino acids.